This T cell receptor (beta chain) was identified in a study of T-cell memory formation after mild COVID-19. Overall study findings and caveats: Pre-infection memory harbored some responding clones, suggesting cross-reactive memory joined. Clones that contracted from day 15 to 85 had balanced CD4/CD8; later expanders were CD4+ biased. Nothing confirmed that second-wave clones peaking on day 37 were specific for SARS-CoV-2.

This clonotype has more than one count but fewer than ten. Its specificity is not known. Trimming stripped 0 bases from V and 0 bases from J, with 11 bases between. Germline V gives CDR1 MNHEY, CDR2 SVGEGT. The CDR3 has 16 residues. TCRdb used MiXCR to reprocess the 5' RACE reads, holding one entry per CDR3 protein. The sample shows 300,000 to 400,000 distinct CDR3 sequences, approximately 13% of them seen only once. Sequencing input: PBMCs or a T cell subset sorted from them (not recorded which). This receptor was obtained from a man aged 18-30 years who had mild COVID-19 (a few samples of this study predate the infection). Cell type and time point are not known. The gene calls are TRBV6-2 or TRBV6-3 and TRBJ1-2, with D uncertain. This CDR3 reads CASSYSIMGANYGYTF. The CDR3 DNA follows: TGTGCCAGCAGTTACTCGATAATGGGAGCTAACTATGGCTACACCTTC.